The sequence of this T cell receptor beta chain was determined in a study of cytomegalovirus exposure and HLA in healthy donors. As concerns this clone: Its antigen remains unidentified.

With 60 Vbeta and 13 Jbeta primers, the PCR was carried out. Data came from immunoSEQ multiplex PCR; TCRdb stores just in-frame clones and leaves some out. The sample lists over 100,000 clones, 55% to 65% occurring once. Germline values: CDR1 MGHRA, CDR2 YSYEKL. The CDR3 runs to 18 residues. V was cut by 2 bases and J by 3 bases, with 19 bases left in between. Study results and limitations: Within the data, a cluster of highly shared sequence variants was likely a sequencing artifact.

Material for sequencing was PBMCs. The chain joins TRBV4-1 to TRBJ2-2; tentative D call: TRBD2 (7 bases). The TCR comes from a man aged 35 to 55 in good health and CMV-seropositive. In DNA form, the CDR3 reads TGCGCCAGCAGCCAAAGTGGTGGGGGGGCGCCGGACACCGGGGAGCTGTTTTTT. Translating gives CASSQSGGGAPDTGELFF.